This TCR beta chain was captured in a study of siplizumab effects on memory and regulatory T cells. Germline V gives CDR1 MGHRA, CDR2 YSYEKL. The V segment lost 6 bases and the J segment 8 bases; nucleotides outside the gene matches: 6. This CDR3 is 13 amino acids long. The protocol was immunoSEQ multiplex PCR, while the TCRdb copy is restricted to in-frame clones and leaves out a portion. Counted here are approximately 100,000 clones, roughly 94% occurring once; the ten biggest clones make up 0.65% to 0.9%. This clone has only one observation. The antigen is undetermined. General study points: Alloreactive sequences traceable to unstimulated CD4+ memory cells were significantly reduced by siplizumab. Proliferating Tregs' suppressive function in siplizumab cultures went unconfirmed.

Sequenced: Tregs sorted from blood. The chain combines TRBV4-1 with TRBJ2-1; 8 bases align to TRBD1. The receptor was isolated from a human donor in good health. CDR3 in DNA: TGCGCCAGCAGTCTCGACAGGGGCCATGAGCAGTTCTTC. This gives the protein CASSLDRGHEQFF.